Reported below is one T cell receptor (beta chain). Its antigen remains unknown. The entry originates in a study of T-cell memory formation after mild COVID-19. Study summary: Across donors, TCR clusters were largely donor specific.

Constant-segment-primed 5'RACE gave TCR alpha and TCR beta cDNA libraries with sample barcodes and UMIs. From the 5' RACE reads, TCRdb called clonotypes with MiXCR, one entry per CDR3 protein. The sample holds 450,000 to 650,000 distinct CDR3 sequences, around 21% seen once. General study findings and limits: There were some responding clones in pre-infection memory, which suggested that cross-reactive memory had joined.

The CDR3 consists of 16 residues. Trimming removed 6 bases from V and 8 bases from J; junction bases left unmatched: 16. Germline CDR1 SEHNR, CDR2 FQNEAQ (reference sequence). This sequence was found in an adult woman who had mild COVID-19 (a few samples of this study predate the infection). Cell type and time point are not known. The V gene is TRBV7-9, the J gene TRBJ2-1; TRBD2 matches 7 bases. Sequencing used PBMCs or a T cell subset sorted from them (not recorded which). The CDR3 coding sequence is TGTGCCAGCAGAACCGCCTTGGCGGGAGATTTCGATGAGCAGTTCTTC. The encoded protein is CASRTALAGDFDEQFF.